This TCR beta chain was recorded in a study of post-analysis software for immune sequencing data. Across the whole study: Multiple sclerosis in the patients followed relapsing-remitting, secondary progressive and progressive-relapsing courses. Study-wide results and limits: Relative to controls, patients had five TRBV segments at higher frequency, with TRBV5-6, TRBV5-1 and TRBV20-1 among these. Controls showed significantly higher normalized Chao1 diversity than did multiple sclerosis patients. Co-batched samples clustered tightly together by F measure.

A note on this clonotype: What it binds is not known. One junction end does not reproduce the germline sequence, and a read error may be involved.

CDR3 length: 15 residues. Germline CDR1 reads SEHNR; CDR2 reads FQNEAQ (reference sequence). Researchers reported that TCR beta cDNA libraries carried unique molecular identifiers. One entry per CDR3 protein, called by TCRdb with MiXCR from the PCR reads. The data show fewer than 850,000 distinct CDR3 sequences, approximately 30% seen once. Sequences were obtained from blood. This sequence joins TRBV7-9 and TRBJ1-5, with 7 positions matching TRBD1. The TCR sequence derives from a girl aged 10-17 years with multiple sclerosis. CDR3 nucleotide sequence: TGTGCCAGCACCAAAGGAGGGACAGAGAATCAGTCCCAGCATTTT. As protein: CASTKGGTENQSQHF.